The rows below give T cell receptor beta chains drawn from one sample of a study of cytomegalovirus exposure and HLA in healthy donors. TCRdb keeps only in-frame clones here, not all; method: immunoSEQ multiplex PCR. Seen here are 97,000 or so clones, roughly three quarters observed once, and the top ten hold roughly 9.3%. The sample comprised PBMCs. These receptors all come from a male donor in good health and CMV-seropositive. The CDR3 runs from the conserved cysteine through the conserved F or W. D genes are given only for firm matches. Clone size appears in some rows only: once, few, many, or a class for an expanded clone.

D	V	J	size	DNA	CDR3
TRBD1	TRBV6-6	TRBJ2-7	NA	TGTGCCAGCAGTTACGGGACAGGGGCTGCGGGGGAGCAGTACTTC	CASSYGTGAAGEQYF
TRBD1	TRBV19	TRBJ1-1	NA	TGTGCCAGTAGTTCAACCGGGACAGGGGGCGATCAAGGTGAAGCTTTCTTT	CASSSTGTGGDQGEAFF
TRBD2	TRBV27	TRBJ2-3	NA	TGTGCCAGCCCTTTACTCCCAGCGGGAGGGCCGCGAACGCAGTATTTT	CASPLLPAGGPRTQYF
TRBD1	TRBV7-2	TRBJ1-2	NA	TGTGCCAGCAGCTTGATCGTGGACAGGGGGCGCAAAGGCTACACCTTC	CASSLIVDRGRKGYTF
NA	TRBV21-1	TRBJ2-7	NA	TGTGCCAGCAGCAAAGGGAGGGTCCTAGCTCGCCCTCCAGGCGAGCAGTACTTC	CASSKGRVLARPPGEQYF
TRBD1	TRBV30	TRBJ2-7	NA	TGTGCCTGGAGCTGGTTTGGACAGGGCTACGAGCAGTACTTC	CAWSWFGQGYEQYF
TRBD2	TRBV13	TRBJ2-3	NA	TGTGCCAGCAGCTTAGCACTAGCGGGAACAGGTACGCAGTATTTT	CASSLALAGTGTQYF
NA	TRBV5-1	TRBJ1-4	NA	TGCGCCAGCAGCTTCTTAGGGGCAACTAATGAAAAACTGTTTTTT	CASSFLGATNEKLFF
TRBD2	TRBV9	TRBJ2-1	NA	TGTGCCAGCAGCCCCGTTAGCGGGAGGTACAATGAGCAGTTCTTC	CASSPVSGRYNEQFF
NA	TRBV28	TRBJ1-5	NA	TGTGCCAGCAGCCCTGGACAGACTCGACAGCCCCAGCATTTT	CASSPGQTRQPQHF
NA	TRBV7-2	TRBJ2-2	NA	TGTGCCAGCAGCACCCTGGGGGGAGTGTACACCGGGGAGCTGTTTTTT	CASSTLGGVYTGELFF
NA	TRBV10-3	TRBJ2-7	NA	TGTGCCATCATGAGCTCCTACGAGCAGTACTTC	CAIMSSYEQYF
NA	TRBV1	TRBJ1-6	NA	TGCACCAGCAGTCCGGTTGGAGGGACAGGTCCCCACATACACAATTCACCCCTCCACTTT	CTSSPVGGTGPHIHNSPLHF
NA	TRBV29-1	TRBJ2-7	NA	TGCAGCGTTGCAACAGGTGTTACCTACGAGCAGTACTTC	CSVATGVTYEQYF
NA	TRBV2	TRBJ1-5	NA	TGTGCCAGCAGTGGGCAGGGGCCCAATCAGCCCCAGCATTTT	CASSGQGPNQPQHF
NA	TRBV27	TRBJ2-1	NA	TGTGCCAGCAGTTCCCGGACTATCCGCCCATCCTACAATGAGCAGTTCTTC	CASSSRTIRPSYNEQFF
TRBD1	TRBV7-6	TRBJ2-7	few	TGTGCCAGCAGCTTGAGGGACAGGAGTTCCTACGAGCAGTACTTC	CASSLRDRSSYEQYF
NA	TRBV7-2	TRBJ1-6	few	TGTGCCAGCAGCTTAGGGGGAAACAGGTTTAATTCACCCCTCCACTTT	CASSLGGNRFNSPLHF
NA	TRBV7-9	TRBJ2-3	NA	TGTGCCAGCAGCCCCAGGCGCCTTTCTAGCACAGATACGCAGTATTTT	CASSPRRLSSTDTQYF
NA	TRBV30	TRBJ2-3	NA	TGTGCCTGGAGCTCAGCCAAAACTAGCACGATAAAAGATACGCAGTATTTT	CAWSSAKTSTIKDTQYF
TRBD2	TRBV4-2	TRBJ2-2	NA	TGTGCCAGCAGCCAATATCTAGCGGACACCGGGGAGCTGTTTTTT	CASSQYLADTGELFF
TRBD2	TRBV11-2	TRBJ2-7	NA	TGTGCCAGCAGACCTACTAGCGGGACTTACGAGCAGTACTTC	CASRPTSGTYEQYF
NA	TRBV19	TRBJ1-1	NA	TGTGCCACTGAGGGGGAGAACACTGAAGCTTTCTTT	CATEGENTEAFF
TRBD1	TRBV7-8	TRBJ1-5	once	TGTGCCAGCAGCTTATACAGGGGTGGCAATCAGCCCCAGCATTTT	CASSLYRGGNQPQHF
NA	TRBV7-2	TRBJ2-1	NA	TGTGCCAGCAGCTGGGGGGTCTCCTACAATGAGCAGTTCTTC	CASSWGVSYNEQFF
TRBD2	TRBV27	TRBJ2-1	NA	TGTGCCAGCAGTTTCCAGCGGGAGTTCGGCGGTGAGCAGTTCTTC	CASSFQREFGGEQFF
NA	TRBV4-2	TRBJ1-1	NA	TGTGCCAGCAGCTCCCGGACAGCTAGGAACACTGAAGCTTTCTTT	CASSSRTARNTEAFF
TRBD2	TRBV12-5	TRBJ2-1	NA	TGTGCTAGTGGTTTCGGACTAGAGGCTGAGCAGTTCTTC	CASGFGLEAEQFF
TRBD1	TRBV30	TRBJ2-3	NA	TGTGCCTGCGGGACAGGGGGCGGGGCCCTCACAGATACGCAGTATTTT	CACGTGGGALTDTQYF
TRBD2	TRBV11-2	TRBJ2-1	NA	TGTGCCAGCAGCCTAAGAAGCGGGGGGAGCTCCTACAATGAGCAGTTCTTC	CASSLRSGGSSYNEQFF
NA	TRBV27	TRBJ2-3	NA	TGTGCCAGCAGTTCGTCTCCTACTTCGCAGTATTTT	CASSSSPTSQYF
NA	TRBV28	TRBJ1-4	few	TGTGCCAGCAGTCCCGGGGCGGGGGCGAGAGAAAAACTGTTTTTT	CASSPGAGAREKLFF
TRBD1	TRBV5-1	TRBJ2-5	NA	TGCGCCAGCAGCCCCCCGGGACAGGGCACCCAGTACTTC	CASSPPGQGTQYF
TRBD1	TRBV28	TRBJ1-1	NA	TGTGCCAGCAGTTTCCGGACAGGGGGCACTGAAGCTTTCTTT	CASSFRTGGTEAFF
NA	TRBV30	TRBJ2-2	once	TGTGCCTGGAGTGGGGGGGATCACGGGGAGCTGTTTTTT	CAWSGGDHGELFF
TRBD1	TRBV7-2	TRBJ1-6	NA	TGTGCCAGCACCCGACAGGGCTCGAATTCACCCCTCCACTTT	CASTRQGSNSPLHF
NA	TRBV5-1	TRBJ1-1	NA	TGCGCCAGCAGCTCCTTTGGGAGTCTGACCACGAACACTGAAGCTTTCTTT	CASSSFGSLTTNTEAFF
TRBD2	TRBV28	TRBJ2-3	NA	TGTGCCAGCAGTTTTCTTCCGGGACTAGGGATTACAGATACGCAGTATTTT	CASSFLPGLGITDTQYF
TRBD1	TRBV10-3	TRBJ2-2	NA	TGTGCCATCAGTACCGGGACAGGAGGGCCTCTCACCGGGGAGCTGTTTTTT	CAISTGTGGPLTGELFF
NA	TRBV7-3	TRBJ2-1	NA	TGTGCCAGCAGGGGCGCGGGGAACGGTGAGCAGTTCTTC	CASRGAGNGEQFF
NA	TRBV7-9	TRBJ1-1	once	TGTGCCAGCAGCCCCAGGATGGACACTGAAGCTTTCTTT	CASSPRMDTEAFF